The 17 T cell receptor beta chains listed next were all sequenced from one sample in a study of blood T cell repertoires in COVID-19. Clones were sequenced by immunoSEQ multiplex PCR, and TCRdb holds only the in-frame ones, with some missing. The data hold approximately 200,000 clones, with around 90% observed a single time. Sequenced input: peripheral blood. These receptors were taken from a man aged 25-40 years with COVID-19, enrolled during active disease.

This chain links TRBV6-5 with TRBJ1-6; 9 bases map to TRBD1. Trimming cost V 7 bases and J 4 bases; bases outside gene matches: 5. CDR1 MNHEY and CDR2 SVGAGI come from the germline V gene. The length of the CDR3 is 15 residues. DNA for the CDR3: TGTGCCAGCACACCGGACAGGGGATATAATTCACCCCTCCACTTT. This gives the protein CASTPDRGYNSPLHF.

The chain joins TRBV2 to TRBJ1-2, with 8 bases identical to TRBD1. CDR3 size: 17 residues. Germline-derived CDR1 and CDR2 are SNHLY and FYNNEI. J was trimmed by 0 bases and V by 4 bases; bases with no gene match: 10. CDR3 sequence reads: CASSGRTGIPANYGYTF. CDR3 DNA sequence: TGTGCCAGCAGTGGGAGGACAGGGATCCCTGCTAACTATGGCTACACCTTC.

The chain joins TRBV6-2 or TRBV6-3 to TRBJ2-2, with a possible D match to TRBD2 (5 bases). The CDR3 loop spans 15 amino acids. Germline CDR1 is MNHEY and CDR2 is SVGEGT. V lost 6 bases to trimming and J lost 0 bases, with 11 bases between them. The CDR3 DNA reads as TGTGCCAGCAGCGGCGGGCCTACGAACACCGGGGAGCTGTTTTTT. Encoded protein: CASSGGPTNTGELFF.

This chain connects TRBV3-1 (or the pseudogene TRBV3-2) to TRBJ2-3; TRBD2 aligns across 13 bases. CDR1 LGHDT and CDR2 YNNKEL come from the germline V gene (reference sequence). V was clipped by 4 bases and J by 4 bases; unmatched bases: 5. The CDR3 extends over 16 amino acids. CDR3: CASSRRTSGSPDTQYF. As DNA, the CDR3 is TGTGCCAGCAGCCGCCGGACTAGCGGGAGCCCAGATACGCAGTATTTT.

The rearrangement uses TRBV30 and TRBJ1-2; possibly TRBD1 for D (5 bases). The V gene's germline CDR1 is GTSNPN and CDR2 SVGIG (reference sequence). This CDR3 has 13 amino acids. The ends were cut back, 4 bases at V and 4 bases at J, with 13 bases in the middle. This chain's CDR3 is CAWTRPGRYGYTF. CDR3 in DNA: TGTGCCTGGACCCGGCCAGGGCGCTATGGCTACACCTTC.

V gene TRBV5-5 combines with J gene TRBJ2-2; 9 bases align to TRBD1. V was pared by 0 bases and J by 1 base, with 7 bases of the junction left unmatched. Germline CDR1 SGHKS, CDR2 YYEKEE (reference sequence). This CDR3 contains 18 residues. CDR3 DNA sequence: TGTGCCAGCAGCTTGGAACAGGGGGCGATGGGGAACACCGGGGAGCTGTTTTTT. It specifies CASSLEQGAMGNTGELFF. Based on the CDR3 plus reference TRBV5-5 and TRBJ2-2, the full variable domain is DAGVTQSPTHLIKTRGQQVTLRCSPISGHKSVSWYQQVLGQGPQFIFQYYEKEERGRGNFPDRFSARQFPNYSSELNVNALLLGDSALYLCASSLEQGAMGNTGELFFGEGSRLTVL.

The chain employs TRBV14 and TRBJ2-7, with 7 bases matching TRBD1. Germline-derived CDR1 and CDR2 are SGHDN and FVKESK. With V trimmed by 4 bases and J by 12 bases, 18 bases remained unmatched. The CDR3 has 15 residues. The CDR3: CASSPSGTVSRQGYF. CDR3 coding DNA: TGTGCCAGCAGCCCCTCGGGGACAGTGTCTCGTCAAGGGTACTTC.

The rearrangement links TRBV6-6 to TRBJ1-4; 7 bases fit TRBD1. Losses at the gene ends were 6 bases for V and 8 bases for J; bases not matched to a gene: 15. The CDR3 covers 16 residues. Germline V gene data show CDR1 as MNHNY and CDR2 as SVGAGI (reference sequence). The CDR3 DNA reads as TGTGCCAGCAGACCTCCGGCGACAGGGCCAAAGGAAAAACTGTTTTTT. Its protein is CASRPPATGPKEKLFF.

This chain joins TRBV18 and TRBJ1-4; the D is unclear. The CDR3 is 14 residues long. From germline, CDR1 is KGHSH and CDR2 LQKENI. Trimming pared 6 bases from V and 0 bases from J, leaving 8 bases between. CDR3 protein: CASSGTATNEKLFF. The CDR3 DNA reads TGTGCCAGCTCGGGCACAGCAACTAATGAAAAACTGTTTTTT. The full variable domain, rest sourced from reference TRBV18 and TRBJ1-4, is NAGVMQNPRHLVRRRGQEARLRCSPMKGHSHVYWYRQLPEEGLKFMVYLQKENIIDESGMPKERFSAEFPKEGPSILRIQQVVRGDSAAYFCASSGTATNEKLFFGSGTQLSVL.

The chain joins TRBV10-3 to TRBJ1-2; the match to TRBD1 covers 7 bases. This CDR3 contains 17 residues. Germline values: CDR1 ENHRY, CDR2 SYGVKD. V lost 0 bases, J lost 8 bases, and 15 bases stayed unmatched. CDR3 in amino acids: CAISESMVGQAELGYTF. The DNA for the CDR3 is TGTGCCATCAGTGAGTCGATGGTTGGACAGGCGGAATTGGGCTACACCTTC.

This chain connects TRBV18 to TRBJ1-1; 10 bases are shared with TRBD1. The V gene's germline CDR1 is KGHSH and CDR2 LQKENI. This CDR3 spans 15 amino acids. With 1 base clipped from V and 1 base from J, the junction kept 0 bases outside the gene matches. The CDR3 DNA is TGTGCCAGCTCACCACGGACAGGGGGGAACACTGAAGCTTTCTTT. It translates to CASSPRTGGNTEAFF.

The rearrangement links TRBV5-1 to TRBJ2-6; TRBD2 matches at 7 bases. Germline CDR1 is SGHRS and CDR2 is YFSETQ. Losses at the gene ends were 4 bases for V and 0 bases for J; bases not matched to a gene: 10. This CDR3 is 18 amino acids long. The CDR3 DNA reads as TGCGCCAGCAGCCTCACTAGCGCCGACTCCTCTGGGGCCAACGTCCTGACTTTC. Residues: CASSLTSADSSGANVLTF.

V gene TRBV5-4 combines with J gene TRBJ2-1, with a possible D match to TRBD2 (6 bases). The V end lost 10 bases, the J end lost 10 bases, and 18 bases lay between the germline ends. The CDR3 is 12 residues long. CDR1 is SGHNT and CDR2 is YYREEE in the germline V gene (reference sequence). Here the CDR3 reads CASSGLRGEQFF. CDR3 DNA: TGTGCCTCTTCGGGACTCCGGGGGGAGCAGTTCTTC. Full variable domain (outside the CDR3, taken from reference TRBV5-4 and TRBJ2-1): ETGVTQSPTHLIKTRGQQVTLRCSSQSGHNTVSWYQQALGQGPQFIFQYYREEENGRGNFPPRFSGLQFPNYSSELNVNALELDDSALYLCASSGLRGEQFFGPGTRLTVL.

This clone has just one count. The chain carries TRBV27 and TRBJ2-5; perhaps TRBD2 as D (6 bases). The CDR3 sequence is 16 residues long. Deletions cut 5 bases from V and 2 bases from J, with 18 bases between. From germline, CDR1 is MNHEY and CDR2 SMNVEV (reference sequence). The CDR3 sequence: CASSPQSRRVQETQYF. CDR3 in DNA: TGTGCCAGCAGTCCACAATCCAGGAGGGTTCAAGAGACCCAGTACTTC.

The chain recombines TRBV18 with TRBJ1-2; 7 bases agree with TRBD1. The CDR3 spans 15 residues. The V gene end was trimmed by 0 bases and the J gene end by 5 bases; junction bases not matched to a gene: 6. Germline V CDR1 and CDR2: KGHSH, LQKENI. CDR3 sequence: CASSPPIGGVYGYTF. CDR3 nucleotide sequence: TGTGCCAGCTCACCACCGATAGGGGGCGTATATGGCTACACCTTC.

The chain uses TRBV7-2 and TRBJ1-3; 8 nucleotides align to TRBD1. Trimming took 4 bases from V and 6 from J; bases not matched to a gene: 5. Germline V CDR1 and CDR2: SGHTA, FQGNSA. This CDR3 has 14 residues. In DNA form, the CDR3 reads TGTGCCAGCAGCTCAGGGGGCGCCATAAACACCATATATTTT. Its translation is CASSSGGAINTIYF.

This rearrangement joins TRBV7-8 to TRBJ2-7; 9 nucleotides align to TRBD1. CDR3 length: 15 amino acids. Germline values: CDR1 SGHVS, CDR2 FQNEAQ. V shed 1 base, J shed 3 bases, and the junction held 4 bases outside the gene matches. The DNA of the CDR3 is TGTGCCAGCAGCTTAGGGGACAGGGCCCACTACGAGCAGTACTTC. It specifies CASSLGDRAHYEQYF.